The rows below give T cell receptor beta chains drawn from one sample of a study of T-cell memory formation after mild COVID-19. MiXCR, run by TCRdb on the 5' RACE reads, gives a single entry per CDR3 protein. Of about 270,000 distinct CDR3 sequences in the sample, around 15% were seen once. Sequencing used PBMCs or a T cell subset sorted from them (not recorded which). The receptors were gathered from a man aged 18 to 30 who had mild COVID-19 (a few samples of this study predate the infection). Cell type and time point are not known. Each CDR3 is given with its conserved first and last residue. D genes are given only for firm matches. Clone size is given for some rows only: seen once, a few or many times, or a class if the clone is expanded.

v_gene	j_gene	d_gene	abundance	CDR3aa	CDR3nt
TRBV7-2	TRBJ1-2	-	few	CASSRRGDYGYTF	TGTGCCAGCAGCCGTAGGGGGGACTATGGCTACACCTTC
TRBV6-2/TRBV6-3	TRBJ1-5	-	few	CASSGGYQPQHF	TGTGCCAGCAGTGGGGGATATCAGCCCCAGCATTTT
TRBV7-3	TRBJ2-2	-	-	CASSLSLAIGHTGELFF	TGTGCCAGCAGCTTAAGTTTGGCTATTGGTCACACCGGGGAGCTGTTTTTT
TRBV20-1	TRBJ2-3	TRBD2	few	CSARGRGLAGQGTDTQYF	TGCAGTGCTAGAGGCCGGGGACTAGCGGGGCAAGGCACAGATACGCAGTATTTT
TRBV2	TRBJ1-5	TRBD1	few	CASSGTGGGYDQPQHF	TGTGCCAGCTCCGGGACAGGGGGCGGGTATGATCAGCCCCAGCATTTT
TRBV7-9	TRBJ1-6	-	few	CASSLADRRSPLHF	TGTGCCAGCAGCTTAGCGGACCGACGATCACCCCTCCACTTT
TRBV7-2	TRBJ2-4	-	-	CASSLQGSNIQYF	TGTGCCAGCAGCTTACAGGGGTCAAACATTCAGTACTTC
TRBV24-1	TRBJ2-3	TRBD1	-	CATSESGTADTDTQYF	TGTGCCACCAGTGAATCAGGGACAGCCGACACAGATACGCAGTATTTT
TRBV20-1	TRBJ2-5	TRBD2	few	CSAYLAGVTQYF	TGCAGTGCGTATCTAGCGGGGGTGACCCAGTACTTC
TRBV7-2	TRBJ1-2	TRBD1	few	CASSQDRAYGYTF	TGTGCCAGCAGCCAAGACAGGGCCTATGGCTACACCTTC
TRBV20-1	TRBJ1-5	TRBD1	-	CSGGTGGPQPQHF	TGCAGTGGGGGGACAGGGGGCCCTCAGCCCCAGCATTTT
TRBV6-2/TRBV6-3	TRBJ1-4	-	-	CASSYSPGPLEKLFF	TGTGCCAGCAGTTACTCGCCGGGACCACTAGAAAAACTGTTTTTT
TRBV10-2	TRBJ1-2	-	few	CASSETGNYGYTF	TGCGCCAGCAGTGAAACAGGCAACTATGGCTACACCTTC
TRBV6-2/TRBV6-3	TRBJ2-3	-	-	CASRMSTDTQYF	TGTGCCAGCAGGATGAGCACAGATACGCAGTATTTT
TRBV6-6	TRBJ2-1	-	-	CASSYSIKPGESSYNEQFF	TGTGCCAGCAGTTATTCTATCAAACCGGGGGAAAGCTCCTACAATGAGCAGTTCTTC
TRBV21-1	TRBJ2-3	-	-	CASSRVGEGTDTQYF	-
TRBV6-6	TRBJ2-1	-	-	CASSYEGASYNEQFF	TGTGCCAGCAGTTACGAAGGGGCCTCCTACAATGAGCAGTTCTTC
TRBV4-3	TRBJ2-5	TRBD2	-	CASSQERTSGETQYF	TGCGCCAGCAGCCAAGAACGGACTAGCGGTGAGACCCAGTACTTC
TRBV4-1	TRBJ1-6	-	-	CASSQANSYNSPLHF	TGCGCCAGCAGCCAAGCTAACAGCTATAATTCACCCCTCCACTTT
TRBV4-2	TRBJ2-3	-	many	CASSQERGLTDTQYF	TGTGCCAGCAGCCAAGAGCGGGGCCTCACAGATACGCAGTATTTT
TRBV29-1	TRBJ1-2	-	few	CSAPQGDYGYTF	TGCAGCGCTCCACAGGGTGACTATGGCTACACCTTC
TRBV29-1	TRBJ2-4	-	few	CRGRYRLGVEAKNIQYF	TGCAGGGGACGCTACCGTCTAGGAGTGGAAGCCAAAAACATTCAGTACTTC
TRBV24-1	TRBJ1-2	TRBD1	-	CATSERVAGGNYGYTF	TGTGCCACCAGTGAGAGAGTGGCAGGGGGCAACTATGGCTACACCTTC
TRBV5-8	TRBJ1-3	-	few	CASSLTLTGMAGNTIYF	TGTGCCAGCAGCCTCACTCTTACAGGGATGGCTGGAAACACCATATATTTT
TRBV7-2	TRBJ2-5	-	medium-sized	CASSLASRGGETQYF	TGTGCCAGCAGCTTAGCCTCCAGGGGAGGAGAGACCCAGTACTTC
TRBV28	TRBJ1-6	-	many	CASSFEGGSVSPLHF	TGTGCCAGCAGTTTCGAGGGAGGTTCGGTCTCACCCCTCCACTTT
TRBV7-9	TRBJ1-2	TRBD1	-	CASSRSGTGAGYTF	TGTGCCAGCAGCCGTTCCGGGACAGGCGCTGGCTACACCTTC
TRBV10-1	TRBJ2-2	TRBD1	few	CATRQGPTGELFF	TGCGCCACCAGACAGGGTCCCACCGGGGAGCTGTTTTTT
TRBV20-1	TRBJ2-1	-	-	CSALEIEQFF	TGCAGTGCGTTAGAGATTGAGCAGTTCTTC
TRBV29-1	TRBJ2-3	-	many	CSVATASSTDTQYF	TGCAGCGTTGCGACTGCTAGTAGCACAGATACGCAGTATTTT
TRBV29-1	TRBJ2-1	TRBD1	-	CSARSGQGDSDEQFF	TGCAGCGCGCGGTCAGGACAGGGGGATAGCGATGAGCAGTTCTTC
TRBV7-3	TRBJ2-2	TRBD2	-	CASSTLAGGPNTGELFF	TGTGCCAGCAGCACACTAGCGGGGGGGCCGAACACCGGGGAGCTGTTTTTT
TRBV7-9	TRBJ2-5	-	-	CASSEQGWETQYF	TGTGCCAGCAGCGAACAGGGATGGGAGACCCAGTACTTC
TRBV7-3	TRBJ2-1	-	-	CASSLTASRVSYNEQFF	TGTGCCAGCAGCCTTACGGCCAGCCGAGTCTCCTACAATGAGCAGTTCTTC
TRBV18	TRBJ2-2	TRBD1	-	CASPKTGSAGELFF	TGTGCCAGCCCCAAGACAGGGTCGGCCGGGGAGCTGTTTTTT
TRBV5-1	TRBJ1-1	-	few	CASSLVGQVNTEAFF	TGCGCCAGCAGCTTGGTTGGACAAGTGAACACTGAAGCTTTCTTT
TRBV2	TRBJ2-5	-	few	CASISVSGEETQYF	TGTGCCAGCATTAGTGTATCGGGGGAAGAGACCCAGTACTTC
TRBV6-6	TRBJ2-1	-	many	CASSYSTNYNEQFF	TGTGCCAGCAGTTACTCGACTAATTACAATGAGCAGTTCTTC
TRBV7-2	TRBJ1-2	TRBD1	-	CASSPEAGGRGYTF	TGTGCCAGCAGTCCAGAGGCAGGGGGCAGAGGCTACACCTTC
TRBV7-9	TRBJ1-2	-	-	CASSLKGQRNYGYTF	TGTGCCAGCAGCTTAAAGGGACAAAGAAACTATGGCTACACCTTC
TRBV9	TRBJ2-3	TRBD2	few	CASSVAPSGGSDTQYF	TGTGCCAGCAGCGTAGCCCCTAGCGGGGGGTCAGATACGCAGTATTTT
TRBV27	TRBJ2-5	-	few	CASRRTGTLSETQYF	TGTGCCAGCCGAAGAACCGGGACGCTCAGCGAGACCCAGTACTTC
TRBV2	TRBJ1-6	TRBD1	many	CASKGTGGSPLHF	TGTGCCAGCAAAGGGACAGGAGGTTCACCCCTCCACTTT
TRBV20-1	TRBJ1-3	TRBD1	few	CSASRGGGNTIYF	TGCAGTGCTAGCAGGGGGGGTGGAAACACCATATATTTT
TRBV5-5	TRBJ2-5	-	few	CASTPTLQETQYF	TGTGCCAGCACTCCGACCCTACAAGAGACCCAGTACTTC
TRBV7-9	TRBJ1-5	-	-	CASIWTDSNQPQHF	TGTGCCAGCATCTGGACAGATAGCAATCAGCCCCAGCATTTT
TRBV10-3	TRBJ2-1	-	-	CAITTGYNEQFF	TGTGCCATCACCACCGGGTACAATGAGCAGTTCTTC
TRBV5-1	TRBJ2-3	-	few	CASSPSSGTDTQYF	TGCGCCAGCAGCCCTTCTAGCGGCACAGATACGCAGTATTTT
TRBV24-1	TRBJ2-1	-	few	CATSPRVTPRNEQFF	TGTGCCACCAGCCCCCGGGTCACCCCGAGGAATGAGCAGTTCTTC
TRBV27	TRBJ1-2	-	few	CASSFGTEGRYTF	TGTGCCAGCAGTTTCGGAACAGAAGGCCGGTACACCTTC
TRBV29-1	TRBJ2-5	TRBD1	-	CSVTGVEETQYF	TGCAGCGTAACAGGGGTCGAGGAGACCCAGTACTTC
TRBV6-5	TRBJ2-3	-	-	CASSYSRLAATDTQYF	TGTGCCAGCAGTTACTCGCGGCTAGCTGCCACAGATACGCAGTATTTT
TRBV7-2	TRBJ1-1	-	-	CASSLVGGLGNTEAFF	TGTGCCAGCAGCTTAGTTGGGGGACTGGGGAACACTGAAGCTTTCTTT
TRBV10-3	TRBJ2-1	-	-	CAISESWRMQFF	TGTGCCATCAGTGAGTCGTGGCGTATGCAGTTCTTC